The 32 T cell receptor beta chains below come from one sample, sequenced in a study of T cell responses to AZD1222 COVID-19 vaccine. Assay used: immunoSEQ multiplex PCR; TCRdb lists only in-frame clones, some missing. The repertoire holds 65,000 to 95,000 clones, with 75% to 90% as singletons. This specimen was peripheral blood, taken 28 days after the second AZD1222 dose. The receptors were gathered from an adult who received the AZD1222 COVID-19 vaccine.

The CDR3 sequence is CASSRTGNYGYTF. DNA for the CDR3: TGTGCCAGTAGTCGGACAGGGAACTATGGCTACACCTTC. The chain has TRBV19 and TRBJ1-2, with 8 positions matching TRBD1. V shed 5 bases and J 2 bases; nucleotides not matched to a gene: 1. Looked up from germline, CDR1 is LNHDA and CDR2 is SQIVND (reference sequence). The CDR3 sequence is 13 residues long. The whole variable domain, remainder taken from reference TRBV19 and TRBJ1-2, is DGGITQSPKYLFRKEGQNVTLSCEQNLNHDAMYWYRQDPGQGLRLIYYSQIVNDFQKGDIAEGYSVSREKKESFPLTVTSAQKNPTAFYLCASSRTGNYGYTFGSGTRLTVV.

V and J are TRBV14 and TRBJ2-3, with 12 bases lining up with TRBD2. This CDR3 has 18 amino acids. The trim removed 6 bases at V and 1 base at J, leaving 11 bases unmatched. Per germline, CDR1 SGHDN and CDR2 FVKESK. The CDR3 coding sequence is TGTGCCAGCAGTCCCCGCCCGTGGACTAGCGGGGGCACAGATACGCAGTATTTT. Protein: CASSPRPWTSGGTDTQYF.

J is TRBJ1-6 and V is TRBV28, with D maybe TRBD1 (6 bases). The CDR3 has 14 amino acids. V was cut by 3 bases and J by 7 bases, with 10 bases left in between. Germline V gives CDR1 MDHEN, CDR2 SYDVKM. CDR3 amino acids: CASSFKTGNSPLHF. CDR3 nucleotides: TGTGCCAGCAGTTTTAAGACAGGCAATTCACCCCTCCACTTT.

Notes on this clone: Other nucleotide sequences from this sample produce the same CDR3. The genes are TRBV7-9 and TRBJ2-2; no definite D call. The CDR3 is made up of 15 amino acids. V was pared by 1 base and J by 0 bases, with 6 bases between. Germline V gene lookup returns CDR1 SEHNR and CDR2 FQNEAQ (reference sequence). In nucleotides, the CDR3 is TGTGCCAGCAGCTTAGACAGTTCGAACACCGGGGAGCTGTTTTTT. Protein: CASSLDSSNTGELFF. The complete variable domain, with remaining parts taken from reference TRBV7-9 and TRBJ2-2, reads DTGVSQNPRHKITKRGQNVTFRCDPISEHNRLYWYRQTLGQGPEFLTYFQNEAQLEKSRLLSDRFSAERPKGSFSTLEIQRTEQGDSAMYLCASSLDSSNTGELFFGEGSRLTVL.

The CDR3 sequence: CSASRAGGQAEAFF. CDR3 nucleotide sequence: TGCAGTGCTAGTCGGGCAGGGGGGCAAGCCGAAGCTTTCTTT. The chain is built from TRBV20-1 and TRBJ1-1, with 7 bases lining up with TRBD1. The germline V gene has CDR1 DFQATT and CDR2 SNEGSKA (reference sequence). Germline trimming cut 3 bases from V and 8 bases from J; bases unmatched to any gene: 12. The CDR3 is 14 amino acids.

V usage is TRBV6-5 and J usage is TRBJ2-4, with TRBD1 as a possible D gene (5 bases). The CDR3 sequence is 14 residues long. Trimming cost V 9 bases and J 6 bases, with 18 bases left between them. The germline V gene encodes CDR1 MNHEY and CDR2 SVGAGI. The CDR3 DNA reads TGTGCCAGGGAACGTTGGCAGGGTGGAAACATTCAGTACTTC. It yields the protein CARERWQGGNIQYF.

The chain is built from TRBV5-5 and TRBJ2-7; D unresolved. Germline CDR1 reads SGHKS; CDR2 reads YYEKEE (reference sequence). There are 15 residues in the CDR3. V was pared by 1 base and J by 3 bases, with 14 bases between. CDR3 residues: CASSLRANDYYEQYF. The CDR3 DNA reads as TGTGCCAGCAGCTTGCGGGCTAACGATTACTACGAGCAGTACTTC.

This clone occurred a few times. J is TRBJ2-7 and V is TRBV7-9; 10 bases map to TRBD2. CDR1 is SEHNR, CDR2 FQNEAQ, per germline (reference sequence). V lost 2 bases and J lost 5; bases outside the gene matches: 9. The CDR3 sequence is 16 residues long. CDR3 loop: CASSLQAGGLPNEQYF. Written as DNA, the CDR3 is TGTGCCAGCAGCTTACAAGCGGGGGGGCTGCCGAACGAGCAGTACTTC.

The V call is TRBV6-5, the J call TRBJ1-1; D may be TRBD1 (5 bases). CDR3 length: 14 amino acids. Trimming removed 2 bases from V and 5 bases from J, with 12 bases in between. Germline CDR1 and CDR2: MNHEY and SVGAGI. The DNA for the CDR3 is TGTGCCAGCAGTTACCACCAGGGCGGAACTGAAGCTTTCTTT. It is translated as CASSYHQGGTEAFF.

This chain connects TRBV6-1 to TRBJ2-7, with D unresolved. The CDR3 covers 16 residues. Trimming took 0 bases from V and 3 from J, leaving 15 bases between them. Germline V lookup: CDR1 MNHNS, CDR2 SASEGT. The CDR3 is CASSEAHPRTGYEQYF. The CDR3 nucleotides read TGTGCCAGCAGTGAAGCGCATCCTAGGACGGGCTACGAGCAGTACTTC.

The CDR3 nucleotides read TGTGCCAGCAGCACTCCCGGGAACCTCTATAATTCACCCCTCCACTTT. As protein: CASSTPGNLYNSPLHF. V is TRBV7-9 and J is TRBJ1-6; no clear D gene. The CDR3 extends over 16 amino acids. Germline CDR1 and CDR2: SEHNR and FQNEAQ (reference sequence). V lost 5 bases to trimming and J lost 3 bases, with 14 bases between them.

The chain is built from TRBV19 and TRBJ2-2; D is ambiguous. The V gene lost 6 bases and the J gene lost 0 bases, with 8 bases spanning the gap. CDR1 LNHDA and CDR2 SQIVND come from the germline V gene (reference sequence). This CDR3 is built from 14 residues. The CDR3 DNA reads TGTGCCAGTAGGATAAACCCGAACACCGGGGAGCTGTTTTTT. This translates into CASRINPNTGELFF.

V and J are TRBV28 and TRBJ1-1; TRBD1 agrees at 8 bases. Germline CDR1 and CDR2: MDHEN and SYDVKM. This CDR3 comprises 15 residues. The J segment lost 3 bases and the V segment lost 4 bases, leaving 7 bases of the junction unmatched. The CDR3 spells CASSSYRGRDTEAFF. For the CDR3, the DNA is TGTGCCAGCAGTTCTTACAGGGGGAGGGACACTGAAGCTTTCTTT.

The rearrangement uses TRBV6-6 and TRBJ1-4, with D uncertain. Germline V gene lookup returns CDR1 MNHNY and CDR2 SVGAGI (reference sequence). CDR3 length: 11 residues. V was pared by 6 bases and J by 8 bases, with 7 bases between. DNA for the CDR3: TGTGCCAGCAGCAAGGGAGAAAAACTGTTTTTT. Translation gives CASSKGEKLFF.

The chain employs TRBV9 and TRBJ2-1; TRBD2 agrees at 8 bases. The CDR3 covers 16 residues. The V gene end was trimmed by 2 bases and the J gene end by 0 bases; junction bases not matched to a gene: 4. Germline CDR1 and CDR2: SGDLS and YYNGEE. CDR3 DNA sequence: TGTGCCAGCAGCGTTAGCGGGGCCAGCTCCTACAATGAGCAGTTCTTC. Residues: CASSVSGASSYNEQFF.

The V and J genes are TRBV11-3 and TRBJ1-2; possibly TRBD1 for D (6 bases). CDR1 and CDR2 from the germline V gene are SGHNT and YENEEA. CDR3 length equals 15 residues. V lost 4 bases, J lost 6 bases, and 18 bases lay in between. The CDR3 region has the DNA TGTGCCAGCAGCTGCTACAGGGTTAGGCGGGATGGCTACACCTTC. Translated, it gives CASSCYRVRRDGYTF.

This clone was counted between two and nine times. V usage is TRBV2 and J usage is TRBJ2-1; the D is unclear. The CDR3 totals 12 residues. Between the trimmed V and J ends, which lost 5 bases and 4 bases, there was a span of 6 bases. Germline CDR1 is SNHLY and CDR2 is FYNNEI. CDR3 residues: CASSQDYNEQFF. CDR3 nucleotide sequence: TGTGCCAGCAGTCAAGATTACAATGAGCAGTTCTTC. The full variable domain, in which reference TRBV2 and TRBJ2-1 provide the parts outside the CDR3, is EPEVTQTPSHQVTQMGQEVILRCVPISNHLYFYWYRQILGQKVEFLVSFYNNEISEKSEIFDDQFSVERPDGSNFTLKIRSTKLEDSAMYFCASSQDYNEQFFGPGTRLTVL.

V and J are TRBV5-1 and TRBJ2-3; D is possibly TRBD1 (6 bases). V was cut by 4 bases and J by 2 bases, with 14 bases left in between. Germline V gives CDR1 SGHRS, CDR2 YFSETQ. The CDR3 runs 15 residues. The CDR3 is CASSPGVVDTDTQYF. The CDR3, as DNA: TGCGCCAGCAGCCCAGGGGTTGTGGACACAGATACGCAGTATTTT.

V is TRBV6-5 and J is TRBJ1-6, with TRBD1 as a possible D gene (5 bases). Trimming removed 5 bases at V and 9 bases at J, with 11 bases between. From germline, CDR1 is MNHEY and CDR2 SVGAGI. There are 13 residues in the CDR3. CDR3 coding DNA: TGTGCCAGCAGTACGGGGGGAAGTTCACCCCTCCACTTT. Translating gives CASSTGGSSPLHF.

The chain joins TRBV3-1 (or the pseudogene TRBV3-2) to TRBJ1-4; D unresolved. The germline V gene encodes CDR1 LGHDT and CDR2 YNNKEL (reference sequence). V lost 2 bases, J lost 8 bases, and 15 bases lay in between. The CDR3 consists of 15 residues. CDR3 nucleotide sequence: TGTGCCAGCAGCCAACCGGACGGTACTGAGGAAAAACTGTTTTTT. Protein: CASSQPDGTEEKLFF.

Turning to this clone: Germline is not matched at one junction end, which may reflect a read error. The genes are TRBV5-1 and TRBJ2-2; either TRBD1 or TRBD2 may supply D (6 bases each). Germline CDR1 SGHRS, CDR2 YFSETQ. This CDR3 is built from 13 residues. The CDR3, as DNA: TGCGCCAGCAGCGTGGACAGATCCGGGGGGCTGTTTTTT. Its protein is CASSVDRSGGLFF. The whole variable domain, filled in from reference TRBV5-1 and TRBJ2-2, reads KAGVTQTPRYLIKTRGQQVTLSCSPISGHRSVSWYQQTPGQGLQFLFEYFSETQRNKGNFPGRFSGRQFSNSRSEMNVSTLELGDSALYLCASSVDRSGGLFFGEGSRLTVL.

V and J are TRBV21-1 and TRBJ1-5; TRBD1, the table's D call, was not compared with the DNA. TRBV21-1 constitutes a pseudogene. The CDR3 spans 13 residues. This CDR3 reads CASTGGGSQPQHF. The CDR3 region has the DNA TGTGCCAGTACAGGGGGCGGTTCTCAGCCCCAGCATTTT.

V and J are TRBV6-4 and TRBJ1-5, with D maybe TRBD1 (5 bases). Trimming stripped 5 bases from V and 7 bases from J, with 12 bases between. The germline CDR1 and CDR2 sequences are MRHNA and SNTAGT. This CDR3 region has 13 residues. The CDR3 nucleotides read TGTGCCAGCAGTCGGGACGAAGGACAGCCCCAGCATTTT. Amino acid sequence: CASSRDEGQPQHF.

The chain uses TRBV6-2 or TRBV6-3 and TRBJ1-1; TRBD1 is a possible D gene (5 bases). This CDR3 contains 17 residues. Germline V CDR1 and CDR2: MNHEY, SVGEGT. Trimming removed 2 bases from V and 0 bases from J, with 16 bases in between. DNA for the CDR3: TGTGCCAGCAGTTACAGATGGGACGGACTCATGAACACTGAAGCTTTCTTT. Translated, it gives CASSYRWDGLMNTEAFF.

The chain employs TRBV11-2 and TRBJ2-1, with TRBD2 as a possible D gene (6 bases). The CDR3 has 15 amino acids. Germline V CDR1 and CDR2: SGHAT, FQNNGV. Trimming left V 5 bases short and J 0 bases short, with 11 bases between. CDR3 DNA sequence: TGTGCCAGCAGCCTCCGGGAGACCTCCTACAATGAGCAGTTCTTC. Its translation is CASSLRETSYNEQFF.

The rearrangement links TRBV9 to TRBJ2-3; the D is unclear. V dropped 1 base and J dropped 5 bases, with 5 bases sitting between them. The CDR3 is 12 amino acids. Germline V CDR1 and CDR2: SGDLS, YYNGEE. For the CDR3, the DNA is TGTGCCAGCAGCGTATTGGGAGATACGCAGTATTTT. Translated, it gives CASSVLGDTQYF.

With respect to this clone: One junction end disagrees with the germline gene, perhaps due to a read error. The chain has TRBV27 and TRBJ1-2; D may be TRBD1 (5 bases). The CDR3 consists of 12 residues. Germline V lookup: CDR1 MNHEY, CDR2 SMNVEV (reference sequence). CDR3 residues: CASWRGNNGYTF. In DNA form, the CDR3 reads TGTGCCAGCTGGAGGGGTAACAATGGCTACACCTTC.

The V and J genes are TRBV3-1 (or the pseudogene TRBV3-2) and TRBJ2-5; TRBD1 agrees at 9 bases. This CDR3 has 15 residues. Per the germline V gene, CDR1 is LGHDT and CDR2 is YNNKEL (reference sequence). The trim removed 4 bases at V and 5 bases at J, leaving 8 bases unmatched. The CDR3 region has the DNA TGTGCCAGCAGCCCAGCGGGACAGGGCTGTGAGACCCAGTACTTC. Residues: CASSPAGQGCETQYF.

This chain connects TRBV6-2 or TRBV6-3 to TRBJ2-1; D is possibly TRBD2 (5 bases). Per the germline V gene, CDR1 is MNHEY and CDR2 is SVGEGT. This CDR3 region has 16 residues. Trimming shortened V by 5 bases and J by 0 bases, and 14 bases separated the two germline ends. Here the CDR3 reads CASSPLTGSSYNEQFF. The CDR3 DNA follows: TGTGCCAGCAGTCCCCTTACGGGGAGCTCCTACAATGAGCAGTTCTTC.

The gene calls are TRBV28 and TRBJ1-1, with D perhaps matching TRBD1 (6 bases). Trimming took 6 bases from V and 6 from J, leaving 23 bases between them. Germline CDR1 is MDHEN and CDR2 is SYDVKM. The length of the CDR3 is 16 residues. In DNA, the CDR3 is TGTGCCAGCAGCTCTACAGGGTACTTATTATCGTCTGAAGCTTTCTTT. This gives the protein CASSSTGYLLSSEAFF.

This chain uses TRBV9 with TRBJ1-2, with 9 positions matching TRBD1. Trimming at V came to 4 bases and at J to 0 bases, leaving 7 bases not matched to a gene. Germline V gives CDR1 SGDLS, CDR2 YYNGEE. The CDR3 consists of 16 residues. CDR3 protein: CASSWSQGAANYGYTF. The CDR3 DNA follows: TGTGCCAGCAGCTGGTCACAGGGGGCGGCTAACTATGGCTACACCTTC.

The J gene is TRBJ2-6, the V gene TRBV6-1; D gene uncertain. The V end lost 3 bases, the J end lost 2 bases, and 2 bases lay between the germline ends. Germline-derived CDR1 and CDR2 are MNHNS and SASEGT. This CDR3 is built from 13 residues. For the CDR3, the DNA is TGTGCCAGCAGTGATACTGGGGCCAACGTCCTGACTTTC. Protein: CASSDTGANVLTF.